These T cell receptor beta chains were read from a single sample in a study of blood T cell repertoires in COVID-19. Libraries were prepared by immunoSEQ multiplex PCR; TCRdb keeps only in-frame clonotypes and omits some of them. The table shows hundreds of thousands of clones, with 80% to 90% occurring only once. Sequencing was performed on peripheral blood. All receptors derive from a woman aged 25 to 39 with active or convalescent COVID-19. CDR3s include the opening cysteine and the closing phenylalanine or tryptophan. Each record gives: clone size, J gene, V gene, CDR3 protein. Some rows mark clone size as missing; the rest say once, few, many or name a class of expanded clone.

. TRBJ1-1 TRBV4-1 CASSRTGGGTEAFF
. TRBJ2-1 TRBV19 CASTHEAQSYNEQFF
few TRBJ2-7 TRBV9 CASSVGGGSNSYEQYF
. TRBJ1-1 TRBV5-6 CASSLGRAEAFF
. TRBJ2-4 TRBV4-1 CASSRGGAAIQYF
few TRBJ1-5 TRBV9 CASSPGTGSQPQHF
. TRBJ2-2 TRBV13 CASSLGLRVAPNTGELFF
. TRBJ2-7 TRBV2 CASRETSGMYREQYF
. TRBJ2-5 TRBV7-2 CASSLARTSGSTETQYF
. TRBJ2-2 TRBV10-2 CASSVIAGDPGTGELFF
. TRBJ2-3 TRBV7-2 CASSDETSVRIRDTQYF
. TRBJ2-7 TRBV30 CAWSVQAGAYEQYF
. TRBJ1-1 TRBV12-3/TRBV12-4 CASRRTENTEAFF
. TRBJ2-3 TRBV11-2 CASSLISSGGQSTDTQYF
once TRBJ1-1 TRBV10-3 CAISVDRVAEAFF
. TRBJ2-6 TRBV19 CASSIVKGRGQGGTGANVLTF